This passage covers 17 T cell receptor beta chains from one sample sequenced in a study of T cell responses to AZD1222 COVID-19 vaccine. Using immunoSEQ multiplex PCR, the repertoire was profiled, and TCRdb retains in-frame clones only, with some absent. The top ten hold roughly 6% of the sample, which has some 67,000 clones, under 90% seen once. This material consisted of peripheral blood, taken 28 days after the second AZD1222 dose. Receptor source: an adult who received the AZD1222 COVID-19 vaccine.

V is TRBV6-6 and J is TRBJ1-4; D is perhaps TRBD1 (5 bases). Germline CDR1 reads MNHNY; CDR2 reads SVGAGI (reference sequence). V was trimmed by 5 bases and J by 5 bases, leaving 12 bases between them. The CDR3 is 14 residues long. Here the CDR3 reads CASSPGRRNEKLFF. In DNA form, the CDR3 reads TGTGCCAGCAGTCCGGGACGGAGAAATGAAAAACTGTTTTTT.

This chain connects TRBV28 to TRBJ1-6; D unclear. The CDR3 is made up of 15 amino acids. V lost 7 bases, J lost 0 bases, and 10 bases lay in between. Germline values: CDR1 MDHEN, CDR2 SYDVKM. This CDR3 is CASKVGSSYNSPLHF. CDR3 nucleotide sequence: TGTGCCAGCAAGGTGGGAAGCTCCTATAATTCACCCCTCCACTTT.

The genes are TRBV2 and TRBJ1-1; TRBD1 might be the D (6 bases). The CDR3 covers 18 residues. The V end was cut by 1 base, the J end by 6 bases, with 24 bases between. Germline loops: CDR1 SNHLY, CDR2 FYNNEI. DNA of the CDR3: TGTGCCAGCAGTGAAGTATTTTCAGGTTACAGGGAGGACCCTGAAGCTTTCTTT. It yields the protein CASSEVFSGYREDPEAFF.

The rearrangement joins TRBV12-5 to TRBJ2-7, with a weak D call TRBD1 (6 bases). The CDR3 is 14 amino acids. From germline, CDR1 is LGHNT and CDR2 FRNRAP. Trimming took off 6 bases at V and 2 bases at J, with 14 bases between the two ends. In DNA form, the CDR3 reads TGTGCTAGTGGCTCTCCGGACAGAACCTACGAGCAGTACTTC. Residues: CASGSPDRTYEQYF.

This rearrangement joins TRBV6-5 to TRBJ2-2, with 7 bases that match TRBD2. Germline CDR1 MNHEY, CDR2 SVGAGI. This CDR3 has 15 amino acids. V lost 10 bases and J lost 2; bases outside the gene matches: 10. The CDR3 region is CATFRAGQNTGELFF. The CDR3 DNA sequence: TGTGCCACCTTTCGAGCGGGGCAAAACACCGGGGAGCTGTTTTTT.

The V and J genes are TRBV29-1 and TRBJ1-1; TRBD1 is a possible D gene (5 bases). V shed 0 bases and J shed 4 bases, with 12 bases lying between them. The CDR3 sequence is 14 residues long. The V gene's germline CDR1 is SQVTM and CDR2 ANQGSEA. The CDR3 loop is CSVEEIGGGTEAFF. CDR3 coding DNA: TGCAGCGTTGAAGAAATTGGGGGGGGCACTGAAGCTTTCTTT.

CDR3 bases: TGTGCCAGCAGCTTAGAGGGGGGGTCAGATACGCAGTATTTT. Residues: CASSLEGGSDTQYF. This chain links TRBV11-2 with TRBJ2-3, with TRBD2 matching over 7 bases. The V and J ends lost 0 bases and 4 bases, in that order; junction bases with no gene match: 1. The CDR3 sequence is 14 residues long. Looked up from germline, CDR1 is SGHAT and CDR2 is FQNNGV.

V usage is TRBV15 and J usage is TRBJ1-5; D might be TRBD1 (6 bases). The V end was cut by 0 bases, the J end by 4 bases, with 16 bases between. The CDR3 consists of 17 residues. The V gene's germline CDR1 is LNHNV and CDR2 YYDKDF (reference sequence). The CDR3 loop is CATSRDRGGLGNQPQHF. In nucleotides, the CDR3 is TGTGCCACCAGCAGAGATAGGGGGGGCTTAGGTAATCAGCCCCAGCATTTT.

The V and J genes are TRBV4-1 and TRBJ2-1, with 10 bases fitting TRBD2. CDR3 size: 16 residues. CDR1 and CDR2 (germline): MGHRA, YSYEKL. V was pared by 1 base and J by 7 bases, with 7 bases of the junction left unmatched. The CDR3 loop is CASSQVIGLAVNEQFF. DNA of the CDR3: TGCGCCAGCAGCCAAGTGATAGGACTAGCGGTGAATGAGCAGTTCTTC.

A few counts support this clone. The gene calls are TRBV19 and TRBJ1-5; TRBD1 might be the D (6 bases). This CDR3 contains 15 residues. The germline gives CDR1 LNHDA, CDR2 SQIVND (reference sequence). V lost 9 bases and J lost 0, with 15 bases in between. CDR3 DNA sequence: TGTGCCAGCCGGACAGAACCCTATAGCAATCAGCCCCAGCATTTT. Encoded protein: CASRTEPYSNQPQHF.

This clone was seen more than once but under ten times. The V and J genes are TRBV2 and TRBJ1-2; D unresolved. Germline loops: CDR1 SNHLY, CDR2 FYNNEI. The V end was cut by 1 base, the J end by 7 bases, with 13 bases between. The CDR3 loop spans 14 amino acids. The CDR3 DNA is TGTGCCAGCAGTGAAGAACACGGGGTCTTTGGCTACACCTTC. Translation: CASSEEHGVFGYTF.

The chain couples TRBV2 to TRBJ1-3, with 8 bases aligning to TRBD1. The ends lost 5 bases at V and 0 bases at J; junction bases unmatched: 6. Germline lookup yields CDR1 SNHLY and CDR2 FYNNEI. The CDR3 runs to 16 residues. The CDR3 nucleotides read TGTGCCAGCAGTCAACGCGGGACAGGCTCTGGAAACACCATATATTTT. It translates to CASSQRGTGSGNTIYF.

The rearrangement links TRBV18 to TRBJ2-5; 12 bases match TRBD2. Trimming removed 1 base from V and 2 bases from J; junction bases left unmatched: 2. There are 16 residues in the CDR3. Per the germline V gene, CDR1 is KGHSH and CDR2 is LQKENI. CDR3 DNA: TGTGCCAGCTCACCACTACTAGCGGGGGGACAAGAGACCCAGTACTTC. Translation: CASSPLLAGGQETQYF. The whole variable domain, remainder taken from reference TRBV18 and TRBJ2-5, is NAGVMQNPRHLVRRRGQEARLRCSPMKGHSHVYWYRQLPEEGLKFMVYLQKENIIDESGMPKERFSAEFPKEGPSILRIQQVVRGDSAAYFCASSPLLAGGQETQYFGPGTRLLVL.

The V call is TRBV20-1, the J call TRBJ2-2; D possibly corresponds to TRBD2 (6 bases). The CDR3 is 14 residues long. Germline V gene lookup returns CDR1 DFQATT and CDR2 SNEGSKA (reference sequence). V was pared by 3 bases and J by 7 bases, with 15 bases between. This CDR3 is CSASEPLGGGELFF. Here the CDR3 DNA reads TGCAGTGCTAGTGAACCCCTCGGGGGCGGGGAGCTGTTTTTT.

The chain combines TRBV30 with TRBJ1-3, with D hard to call. Germline V gives CDR1 GTSNPN, CDR2 SVGIG (reference sequence). The CDR3 sequence is 11 residues long. V lost 2 bases, J lost 4 bases, and 3 bases lay in between. The CDR3 nucleotides are TGTGCCTGGAGTTGGGGAAACACCATATATTTT. Its protein product is CAWSWGNTIYF.

The rearrangement joins TRBV5-1 to TRBJ2-3, with 10 bases that match TRBD2. Germline CDR1 and CDR2: SGHRS and YFSETQ. V was pared by 1 base and J by 1 base, with 6 bases of the junction left unmatched. The CDR3 has 17 amino acids. This CDR3 is CASSLLASGGGTDTQYF. CDR3 bases: TGCGCCAGCAGCTTGTTAGCCAGCGGGGGGGGCACAGATACGCAGTATTTT. Supplemented by reference TRBV5-1 and TRBJ2-3, the full variable domain reads KAGVTQTPRYLIKTRGQQVTLSCSPISGHRSVSWYQQTPGQGLQFLFEYFSETQRNKGNFPGRFSGRQFSNSRSEMNVSTLELGDSALYLCASSLLASGGGTDTQYFGPGTRLTVL.

The chain has TRBV30 and TRBJ1-2; D may be TRBD1 (5 bases). Trimming pared 0 bases from V and 8 bases from J, leaving 13 bases between. Germline V gives CDR1 GTSNPN, CDR2 SVGIG (reference sequence). The CDR3 extends over 13 amino acids. The CDR3 loop is CAWSVPSGYGYTF. Here the CDR3 DNA reads TGTGCCTGGAGTGTACCGTCAGGGTACGGCTACACCTTC.